Each of the 18 T cell receptor beta chains below was sequenced from the same sample in a study of T cells in localized non-small cell lung cancer. TCRdb's table, derived via immunoSEQ multiplex PCR, lists solely in-frame clones and lacks some. The data show some 36,000 clones, about nine tenths seen once. The specimen comprised peripheral blood mononuclear cells, sampled before any cancer treatment. The receptor set was obtained from a male donor at least 60 years old with stage II lung adenocarcinoma.

The chain has TRBV30 and TRBJ1-5; no firm D call. Between the trimmed V and J ends, which lost 2 bases and 0 bases, there was a span of 11 bases. Germline loops: CDR1 GTSNPN, CDR2 SVGIG (reference sequence). The CDR3 has 15 residues. The CDR3 region has the DNA TGTGCCTGGAGTATTATATGGAGTAGCAATCAGCCCCAGCATTTT. Translating it yields CAWSIIWSSNQPQHF. The whole variable domain, filled in from reference TRBV30 and TRBJ1-5, reads SQTIHQWPATLVQPVGSPLSLECTVEGTSNPNLYWYRQAAGRGLQLLFYSVGIGQISSEVPQNLSASRPQDRQFILSSKKLLLSDSGFYLCAWSIIWSSNQPQHFGDGTRLSIL.

The V and J genes are TRBV19 and TRBJ2-1; D might be TRBD2 (6 bases). V gave up 7 bases and J gave up 3 bases, with 13 bases separating them. The CDR3 consists of 14 residues. The germline V gene encodes CDR1 LNHDA and CDR2 SQIVND (reference sequence). The chain's CDR3 is CASTPGLSYNEQFF. The DNA of the CDR3 is TGTGCCAGTACCCCGGGACTCAGCTACAATGAGCAGTTCTTC.

CDR3 DNA: TGTGCCAGCAGCCAAGAAGGCGGGAGGGTTGAGCAGTTCTTC. It is translated as CASSQEGGRVEQFF. This chain links TRBV4-2 with TRBJ2-1, with 9 bases fitting TRBD2. The V gene's germline CDR1 is LGHNA and CDR2 YNFKEQ. This CDR3 is 14 amino acids long. The V segment lost 0 bases and the J segment 9 bases; nucleotides outside the gene matches: 3.

The chain has TRBV5-4 and TRBJ2-1; 10 nucleotides line up with TRBD1. After removal of 0 bases from V and 2 bases from J, the junction contained 2 bases not matched to a gene. CDR3 length equals 16 residues. Germline V lookup: CDR1 SGHNT, CDR2 YYREEE (reference sequence). This CDR3 reads CASSLAGTGAYNEQFF. CDR3 DNA: TGTGCCAGCAGCTTGGCGGGGACAGGGGCCTACAATGAGCAGTTCTTC.

V and J are TRBV5-8 and TRBJ2-7; 9 bases agree with TRBD1. CDR1 SGHTS and CDR2 YDEGEE come from the germline V gene. The V and J ends lost 1 base and 4 bases, in that order; junction bases with no gene match: 3. The CDR3 has 14 amino acids. The CDR3 coding sequence is TGTGCCAGCAGCTTGCTGACAGGGGGGTACGAGCAGTACTTC. Translation gives CASSLLTGGYEQYF.

The chain combines TRBV5-4 with TRBJ1-2, with D possibly being TRBD1 (5 bases). Germline values: CDR1 SGHNT, CDR2 YYREEE (reference sequence). Between the trimmed V and J ends, which lost 7 bases and 8 bases, there was a span of 21 bases. The CDR3 consists of 14 residues. The DNA of the CDR3 is TGTGCCAGCCGTTCTTGGGGGAGTGTGACCGGCTACACCTTC. This codes for CASRSWGSVTGYTF.

The chain is built from TRBV7-2 and TRBJ2-1; 10 bases are a match to TRBD2. CDR3 length: 16 residues. V gave up 0 bases and J gave up 8 bases; unmatched junction bases: 7. Germline V gives CDR1 SGHTA, CDR2 FQGNSA. The CDR3 protein is CASSLAASGSIYEQFF. DNA of the CDR3: TGTGCCAGCAGCTTAGCGGCTAGCGGGAGTATTTATGAGCAGTTCTTC.

The V gene is TRBV12-5, the J gene TRBJ1-5; TRBD1 might be the D (6 bases). In germline, CDR1 is LGHNT, CDR2 FRNRAP. Trimming took off 1 base at V and 6 bases at J, with 7 bases between the two ends. CDR3 length: 13 residues. The chain's CDR3 is CASGLETGQPQHF. CDR3 DNA: TGTGCTAGTGGTTTGGAGACAGGTCAGCCCCAGCATTTT.

The chain joins TRBV7-3 to TRBJ2-1; 9 bases are a match to TRBD1. Germline trimming cut 1 base from V and 10 bases from J; bases unmatched to any gene: 8. Per the germline V gene, CDR1 is SGHTA and CDR2 is FQGTGA. CDR3 length equals 15 residues. The DNA for the CDR3 is TGTGCCAGCAGCTTAAGGGGACAGGGCTTGAGAGAGCAGTTCTTC. This codes for CASSLRGQGLREQFF.

The genes are TRBV29-1 and TRBJ2-7; D could derive from TRBD1 or TRBD2 (6 bases each). Trimming took off 4 bases at V and 2 bases at J, with 12 bases between the two ends. This CDR3 has 13 amino acids. CDR1 and CDR2 from the germline V gene are SQVTM and ANQGSEA. DNA for the CDR3: TGCAGCGTTGGGGGGGCCTCCCCCTACGAGCAGTACTTC. Its translation: CSVGGASPYEQYF.

The chain links TRBV7-3 to TRBJ2-1, with D uncertain. The CDR3 runs 17 residues. The V end lost 5 bases, the J end lost 7 bases, and 24 bases lay between the germline ends. Germline V gene sequence: CDR1 SGHTA, CDR2 FQGTGA. For the CDR3, the DNA is TGTGCCAGCAGCCCAGGCCCCCGGGCCCACCTTGGGAATGAGCAGTTCTTC. This codes for CASSPGPRAHLGNEQFF.

The chain links TRBV30 to TRBJ2-3; D is uncertain. This CDR3 spans 15 amino acids. Looked up from germline, CDR1 is GTSNPN and CDR2 is SVGIG (reference sequence). V was clipped by 6 bases and J by 1 base, with 17 bases between them. The CDR3, as DNA: TGTGCCTGCTCCCCCCTAAGGGCGGGCACAGATACGCAGTATTTT. Its translation is CACSPLRAGTDTQYF.

The chain couples TRBV19 to TRBJ2-1, with D perhaps TRBD2 (6 bases). Trimming pared 1 base from V and 6 bases from J, leaving 19 bases between. Germline V lookup: CDR1 LNHDA, CDR2 SQIVND (reference sequence). The CDR3 loop spans 17 amino acids. The CDR3 here is CASSIAGTLLGGNEQFF. As DNA, the CDR3 is TGTGCCAGTAGTATAGCGGGTACTCTCCTCGGGGGCAATGAGCAGTTCTTC.

V and J are TRBV5-1 and TRBJ1-2; the D gene is possibly TRBD1 (5 bases). CDR1 SGHRS and CDR2 YFSETQ come from the germline V gene. Trimming shortened V by 4 bases and J by 6 bases, and 10 bases separated the two germline ends. The CDR3 is 12 residues long. The CDR3: CASSQGRNGYTF. The DNA for the CDR3 is TGCGCCAGCAGCCAGGGAAGAAATGGCTACACCTTC. Full variable domain (outside the CDR3, taken from reference TRBV5-1 and TRBJ1-2): KAGVTQTPRYLIKTRGQQVTLSCSPISGHRSVSWYQQTPGQGLQFLFEYFSETQRNKGNFPGRFSGRQFSNSRSEMNVSTLELGDSALYLCASSQGRNGYTFGSGTRLTVV.

The rearrangement joins TRBV5-1 to TRBJ2-5, with D maybe TRBD1 (5 bases). CDR1 and CDR2 (germline): SGHRS, YFSETQ. The CDR3 spans 13 residues. Deletions cut 0 bases from V and 3 bases from J, with 6 bases between. The CDR3 protein is CASSLEGEETQYF. The CDR3 DNA reads as TGCGCCAGCAGCTTGGAAGGGGAAGAGACCCAGTACTTC.

This chain connects TRBV5-1 to TRBJ1-2, with 7 bases aligning to TRBD1. Trimming at V came to 4 bases and at J to 7 bases, leaving 13 bases not matched to a gene. The CDR3 contains 15 residues. Germline V gene lookup returns CDR1 SGHRS and CDR2 YFSETQ. The CDR3 DNA follows: TGCGCCAGCAGCCCGGAGGGAGGGGGCGCGAGTGGCTACACCTTC. It yields the protein CASSPEGGGASGYTF.

For the CDR3, the DNA is TGTGTTCAAGTCGCGGGACTAGCGGGCACAGATACGCAGTATTTT. Protein product: CVQVAGLAGTDTQYF. The gene calls are TRBV12-2 and TRBJ2-3; the table calls TRBD2, which could not be checked here. TRBV12-2 is annotated as a pseudogene. This CDR3 region has 15 residues.

The rearrangement links TRBV28 to TRBJ1-1; possibly TRBD1 for D (6 bases). The V gene's germline CDR1 is MDHEN and CDR2 SYDVKM. This CDR3 is built from 15 residues. Deletions cut 11 bases from V and 8 bases from J, with 27 bases between. CDR3 protein: CAALRGGVHRGEAFF. The CDR3 DNA is TGTGCCGCTCTGAGGGGGGGAGTCCACCGGGGCGAAGCTTTCTTT.